The 7 T cell receptor beta chains listed next were all sequenced from one sample in a study of T cell repertoires in cytomegalovirus infection. Each CDR3 protein is one row after TCRdb ran MiXCR on the reads. The repertoire has around 340,000 distinct CDR3 sequences, roughly 29% of them found once; the top ten carry over 15%. Their antigens are not known. This sample comprised cultured PBMCs, obtained from culture after CMV antigen stimulation. The receptors were sampled from a human donor in good health (CMV status not recorded). Some clones in this sample may be carry-over from other donors' samples.

This clonotype came up a few times. This chain connects TRBV5-6 to TRBJ2-5; 9 bases align to TRBD1. This CDR3 has 15 residues. V lost 4 bases to trimming and J lost 2 bases; unmatched junction nucleotides: 6. Germline-derived CDR1 and CDR2 are SGHDT and YYEEEE. CDR3 in amino acids: CASSHVGTGQETQYF. CDR3 sequence (DNA): TGTGCCAGCAGCCATGTCGGGACAGGGCAAGAGACCCAGTACTTC.

The genes are TRBV30 and TRBJ2-5, with 10 positions matching TRBD2. Germline V gene sequence: CDR1 GTSNPN, CDR2 SVGIG (reference sequence). Unmatched junction bases numbered 8, after V lost 0 bases and J lost 4 bases. The CDR3 is 16 amino acids. The CDR3 sequence: CAWSVLASGRGETQYF. CDR3 in DNA: TGTGCCTGGAGTGTACTGGCTAGCGGGAGAGGAGAGACCCAGTACTTC.

The rearrangement links TRBV2 to TRBJ2-5, with D unresolved. V was trimmed by 3 bases and J by 2 bases, leaving 10 bases between them. This CDR3 has 14 residues. CDR1 and CDR2 (germline): SNHLY, FYNNEI. CDR3 sequence reads: CASSEGTLQETQYF. As DNA, the CDR3 is TGTGCCAGCAGTGAGGGAACACTTCAAGAGACCCAGTACTTC. Supplemented by reference TRBV2 and TRBJ2-5, the full variable domain reads EPEVTQTPSHQVTQMGQEVILRCVPISNHLYFYWYRQILGQKVEFLVSFYNNEISEKSEIFDDQFSVERPDGSNFTLKIRSTKLEDSAMYFCASSEGTLQETQYFGPGTRLLVL.

CDR3 protein: CASSPLSRRREKLFF. In DNA form, the CDR3 reads TGTGCCAGCAGTCCCTTGTCCCGCCGTCGAGAAAAACTGTTTTTT. V and J are TRBV12-3 or TRBV12-4 and TRBJ1-4; D not certain. The CDR3 spans 15 residues. V was trimmed by 5 bases and J by 8 bases, leaving 18 bases between them.

V is TRBV7-2 and J is TRBJ2-7; 9 positions match TRBD2. The V and J ends lost 0 bases and 3 bases, in that order; junction bases with no gene match: 12. CDR1 and CDR2 (germline): SGHTA, FQGNSA. The CDR3 spans 18 residues. The CDR3, as DNA: TGTGCCAGCAGCTTAGCCCGTGGGGGGACTAGCCTCCTCTACGAGCAGTACTTC. Residues: CASSLARGGTSLLYEQYF.

Ten or more counts support this clonotype. J is TRBJ2-7 and V is TRBV7-6; 8 bases align to TRBD1. The CDR3 extends over 14 amino acids. Germline-derived CDR1 and CDR2 are SGHVS and FNYEAQ. Losses at the gene ends were 3 bases for V and 4 bases for J; bases not matched to a gene: 5. This CDR3 is CASSFGTGGYEQYF. In nucleotides, the CDR3 is TGTGCCAGCAGCTTCGGGACAGGCGGTTACGAGCAGTACTTC.

This clonotype showed up just a few times. The chain recombines TRBV23-1 with TRBJ2-3, with D unclear. TRBV23-1 is filed as an ORF, its function uncertain. The CDR3 sequence is 17 residues long. V lost 4 bases and J 2 bases, leaving 19 bases between the germline ends. DNA of the CDR3: TGCGCCAGCAGTCTCGTTCCTCCCACCCGCTACACAGATACGCAGTATTTT. This codes for CASSLVPPTRYTDTQYF.